This T cell receptor beta chain was recorded in a study of CXCR3-negative and CXCR3-positive naive CD8 T cells. Via 5' RACE with UMI labels, TRB cDNA libraries were prepared. Each CDR3 protein gets one entry in TCRdb, which reprocessed the 5' RACE reads and gives no DNA. The ten most abundant clones cover 0.59% of a sample with roughly 120,000 distinct CDR3 sequences. Germline assignment: CDR1 SGHVS and CDR2 FNYEAQ. This CDR3 has 14 amino acids. Study-wide results and limits: Relative to CXCR3-negative naive cells, CXCR3-positive naive cells had more hydrophobic TRB CDR3s.

In regard to this clonotype: The antigen is not known.

The sample was naive CXCR3+ CD8+ T cells from blood. The subset was: CD45RO-CCR7+CD27+CD95- naive CD8+ T cells expressing CXCR3 (TNR3+). This sequence joins TRBV7-6 and TRBJ2-7. This receptor was taken from a human donor in good health. Some clones in this sample may be carry-over from other donors' samples. The CDR3: CASSLDTGLDEQYF.